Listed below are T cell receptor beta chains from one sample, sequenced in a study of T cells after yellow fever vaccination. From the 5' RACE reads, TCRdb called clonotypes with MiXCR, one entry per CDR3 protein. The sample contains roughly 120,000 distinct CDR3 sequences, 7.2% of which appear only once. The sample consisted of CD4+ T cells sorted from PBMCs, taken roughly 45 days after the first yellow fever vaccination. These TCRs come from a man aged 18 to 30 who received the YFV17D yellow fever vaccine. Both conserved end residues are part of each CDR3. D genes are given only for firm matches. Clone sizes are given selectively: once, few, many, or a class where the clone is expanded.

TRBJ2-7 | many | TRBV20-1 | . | TGCAGTGCTTCCCCCCAGGAGGGAAGAGGCTACGAGCAGTACTTC | CSASPQEGRGYEQYF
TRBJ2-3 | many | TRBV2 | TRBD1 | TGTGCCAGCAGGAGACAGGGGATGAAGGCACATTCAGATACGCAGTATTTT | CASRRQGMKAHSDTQYF
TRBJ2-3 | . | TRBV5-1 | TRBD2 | TGCGCCAGCAGCAAAGGGACTAGCGGGGACTCTAGCACAGATACGCAGTATTTT | CASSKGTSGDSSTDTQYF
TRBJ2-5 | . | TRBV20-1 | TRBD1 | TGCTGCGCTAGAGATCGCCGGACAGGCCGGGCGGGTGAGACCCAGTACTTC | CCARDRRTGRAGETQYF
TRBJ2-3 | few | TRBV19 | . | TGTGCCAGTACATCCCAAGCGGGCCGGGCGATCACAGATACGCAGTATTTT | CASTSQAGRAITDTQYF
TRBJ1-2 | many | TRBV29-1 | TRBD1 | TGCAGCACAGGGGCTGCTAACTATGGCTACACCTTC | CSTGAANYGYTF
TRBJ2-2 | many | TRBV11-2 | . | TGTGCCAGCAGCTTCGCTAGCGTACCAACCGGGGAGCTGTTTTTT | CASSFASVPTGELFF
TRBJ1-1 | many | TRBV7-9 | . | TGTGCCAGCAGCTTAACAGACAAGAACACTGAAGCTTTCTTT | CASSLTDKNTEAFF
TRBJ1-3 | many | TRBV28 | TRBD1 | TGTGCCAGCAGTTCACCCGGGACAGGGGGCGTTGGTGGAAACACCATATATTTT | CASSSPGTGGVGGNTIYF
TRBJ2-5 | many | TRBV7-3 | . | TGTGCCAGCAGCCCCTCTAGTTTCGGAGAGACCCAGTACTTC | CASSPSSFGETQYF
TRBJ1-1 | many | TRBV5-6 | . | TGTGCCAGCAGTAGGACAGAGAACACTGAAGCTTTCTTT | CASSRTENTEAFF
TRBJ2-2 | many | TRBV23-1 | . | TGCGCCAGCAGTCAATCTAGCAGTCCCGGGGAGCTGTTTTTT | CASSQSSSPGELFF
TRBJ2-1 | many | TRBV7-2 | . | TGTGCCAGCAGCTTAGACAGGGCCTCCTACAATGAGCAGTTCTTC | CASSLDRASYNEQFF
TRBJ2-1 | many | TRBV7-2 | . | TGTGCCAGCAGCTCAACAGGTCCCACCTACAATGAGCAGTTCTTC | CASSSTGPTYNEQFF
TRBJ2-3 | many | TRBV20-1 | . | TGCAGTGCCCGGAGTTGGGCAGATACGCAGTATTTT | CSARSWADTQYF
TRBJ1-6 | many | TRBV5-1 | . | TGCGCCAGCAGCCCTCCGGAGGGTAATTCACCCCTCCACTTT | CASSPPEGNSPLHF
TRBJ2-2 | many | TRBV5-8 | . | TGTGCCAGCAGGGGGGTTTCTTACACCGGGGAGCTGTTTTTT | CASRGVSYTGELFF
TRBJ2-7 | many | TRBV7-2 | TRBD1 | TGTGCCAGCAGCTTAACCGGGACAGGGCCCTACGAGCAGTACTTC | CASSLTGTGPYEQYF
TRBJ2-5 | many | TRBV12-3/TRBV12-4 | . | TGTGCCAGCAGGACCGGGACATCGCAAGAGACCCAGTACTTC | CASRTGTSQETQYF
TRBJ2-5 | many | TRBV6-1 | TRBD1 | TGTGCCAGCATTCCCGGACAGGGCAGGCACTCCGAAGAGACCCAGTACTTC | CASIPGQGRHSEETQYF
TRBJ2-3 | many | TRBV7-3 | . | TGTGCCAGCAGCAAAGGTTCCAAGGGTACGCAGTATTTT | CASSKGSKGTQYF
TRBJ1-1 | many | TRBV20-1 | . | TGCAGTGCTAGTAATAGCTTAAACACTGAAGCTTTCTTT | CSASNSLNTEAFF
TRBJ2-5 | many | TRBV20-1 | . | TGCAGTGCCAGGGACCAGCAAGCCCTGGAGACCCAGTACTTC | CSARDQQALETQYF
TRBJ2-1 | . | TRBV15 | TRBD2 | TGTGCCACCAGCCCCGGGGGATTAGCGGGGGGGGTCCCGGATGAGCAGTTCTTC | CATSPGGLAGGVPDEQFF
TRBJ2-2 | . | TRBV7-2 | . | TGTGCCAGCAGCTTAAGTTTTTCTTTCTCCGGGGAGCTGTTTTTT | CASSLSFSFSGELFF
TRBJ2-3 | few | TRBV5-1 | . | TGCGCCAGCACTTTGGAGTGGGGCCGCGGGACGACTAGCACAGATACGCAGTATTTT | CASTLEWGRGTTSTDTQYF
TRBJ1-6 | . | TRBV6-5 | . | TGTGCCAGCAGACGACAGGAGACCGCGAAGAAACTCCACTTT | CASRRQETAKKLHF
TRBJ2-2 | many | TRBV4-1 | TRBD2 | TGCGCCAGCACCCGGGAGAGCGGGGGGGTGAACGGGGAGCTGTTTTTT | CASTRESGGVNGELFF
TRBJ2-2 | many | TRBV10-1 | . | TGCGCCAGCTTGGGGGGCAGGGAGCTGTTTTTT | CASLGGRELFF
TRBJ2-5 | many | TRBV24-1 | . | TGTGCCACCAGTGACTGGGGGGAGACCCAGTACTTC | CATSDWGETQYF
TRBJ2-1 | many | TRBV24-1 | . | TGTGCCACCAGTGATAACGCGGGGAGCTCCTACAATGAGCAGTTCTTC | CATSDNAGSSYNEQFF
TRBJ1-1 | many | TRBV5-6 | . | TGTGCCAGCACCTTACTCCGGGGAGACACTGAAGCTTTCTTT | CASTLLRGDTEAFF
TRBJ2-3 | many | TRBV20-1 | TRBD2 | TGCAGTGCTAGAGGCCCCCCTGGCGGGGGGGCCCCAGATACGCAGTATTTT | CSARGPPGGGAPDTQYF
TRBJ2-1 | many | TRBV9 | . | TGTGCCAGCAGCGTATTATCCTCGCCTGAATACAATGAGCAGTTCTTC | CASSVLSSPEYNEQFF
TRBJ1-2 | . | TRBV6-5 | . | TGTGCCAGCAGTTACGGTGGGACCGGAGGTTATGGCTACACCTTC | CASSYGGTGGYGYTF
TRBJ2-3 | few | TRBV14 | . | TGTGCCAGCAGCCGTTACCCGGACGGCCCTACGCAGTATTTT | CASSRYPDGPTQYF
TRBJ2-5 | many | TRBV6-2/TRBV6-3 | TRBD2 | TGTGCCAGCAGGCCAACTAGCGGGGGCTTCCAAGAGACCCAGTACTTC | CASRPTSGGFQETQYF
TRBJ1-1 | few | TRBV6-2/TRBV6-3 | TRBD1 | TGTGCCAGCATCGGAAGAGGGGGCCTGGGCACTGAAGCTTTCTTT | CASIGRGGLGTEAFF
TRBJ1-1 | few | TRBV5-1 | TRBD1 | TGCGCCAGCAGCTTAGAGGGGGCCATGAACACTGAAGCTTTCTTT | CASSLEGAMNTEAFF
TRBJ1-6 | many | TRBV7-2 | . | TGTGCCAGCAGGCGAATGGGTTCACCCCTCCACTTT | CASRRMGSPLHF
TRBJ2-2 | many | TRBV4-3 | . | TGCGCCAGCAGCCAAGAACCCCCCGGGGGCATAAACACCGGGGAGCTGTTTTTT | CASSQEPPGGINTGELFF
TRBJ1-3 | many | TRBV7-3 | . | TGTGCCAGCAGCTTAACTGGGAGCTCTGGAAACACCATATATTTT | CASSLTGSSGNTIYF
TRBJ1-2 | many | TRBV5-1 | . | TGCGCCAGCAGCTTGGGACCTATCTATGGCTACACCTTC | CASSLGPIYGYTF
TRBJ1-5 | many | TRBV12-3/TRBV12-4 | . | TGTGCCAGCAGTTTAAGGGGAAGGGAGCCCCAGCATTTT | CASSLRGREPQHF